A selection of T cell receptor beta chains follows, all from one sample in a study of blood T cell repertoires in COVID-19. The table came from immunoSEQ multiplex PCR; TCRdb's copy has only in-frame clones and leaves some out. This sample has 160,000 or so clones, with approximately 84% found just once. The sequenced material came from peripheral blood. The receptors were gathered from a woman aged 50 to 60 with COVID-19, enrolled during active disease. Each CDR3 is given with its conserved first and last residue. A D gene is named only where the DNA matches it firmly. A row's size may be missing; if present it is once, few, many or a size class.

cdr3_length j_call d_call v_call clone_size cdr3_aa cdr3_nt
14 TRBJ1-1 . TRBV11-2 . CASTPWGGNTEAFF TGTGCCAGCACCCCCTGGGGAGGGAACACTGAAGCTTTCTTT
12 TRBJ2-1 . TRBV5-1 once CASSLVNGEQFF TGCGCCAGCAGCCTTGTAAACGGTGAGCAGTTCTTC
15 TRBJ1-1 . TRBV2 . CASKMQGSVNTEAFF TGTGCCAGCAAAATGCAGGGATCGGTGAACACTGAAGCTTTCTTT
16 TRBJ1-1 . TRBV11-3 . CASSHSTQGSDTEAFF TGTGCCAGCAGCCACTCAACCCAGGGGAGCGACACTGAAGCTTTCTTT
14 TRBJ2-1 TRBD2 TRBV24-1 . CATSDRAGGYEQFF TGTGCCACCAGTGATAGAGCGGGGGGCTATGAGCAGTTCTTC
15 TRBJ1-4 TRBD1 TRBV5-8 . CASSLGQGGNEKLFF TGTGCCAGCAGCCTAGGACAGGGGGGTAATGAAAAACTGTTTTTT
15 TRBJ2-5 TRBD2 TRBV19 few CASSPTGTSGETQYF TGTGCCAGTAGTCCGACCGGGACTAGCGGAGAGACCCAGTACTTC
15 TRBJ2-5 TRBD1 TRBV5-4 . CASSLSTGGRETQYF TGTGCCAGCAGCTTGTCGACAGGGGGGAGAGAGACCCAGTACTTC
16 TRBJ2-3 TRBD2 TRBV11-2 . CASSLDGSGVADTQYF TGTGCCAGCAGCTTAGATGGTAGCGGGGTCGCAGATACGCAGTATTTT
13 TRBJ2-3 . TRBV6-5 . CASSYGSTDTQYF TGTGCCAGCAGTTACGGGAGTACAGATACGCAGTATTTT
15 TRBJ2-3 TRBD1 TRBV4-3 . CASSQRTGRTDTQYF TGCGCCAGCAGCCAACGGACAGGGCGTACAGATACGCAGTATTTT
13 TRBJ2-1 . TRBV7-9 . CASSLGLNNEQFF TGTGCCAGCAGCTTAGGACTAAACAATGAGCAGTTCTTC
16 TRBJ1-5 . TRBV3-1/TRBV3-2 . CASSPRSTGSNQPQHF TGTGCCAGCAGCCCCCGCTCCACAGGGAGCAATCAGCCCCAGCATTTT
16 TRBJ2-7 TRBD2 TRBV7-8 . CASSPLAGDSSYEQYF TGTGCCAGCAGCCCACTAGCGGGGGACTCCTCCTACGAGCAGTACTTC
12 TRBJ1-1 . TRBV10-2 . CASLVEGAEAFF TGCGCCAGCCTTGTGGAAGGGGCTGAAGCTTTCTTT
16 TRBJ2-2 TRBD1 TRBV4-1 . CASSQDPGGLTGELFF TGCGCCAGCAGCCAAGATCCAGGGGGTCTCACCGGGGAGCTGTTTTTT
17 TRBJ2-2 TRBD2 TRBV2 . CAGRPGLAGGLSGELFF TGTGCCGGACGACCGGGACTAGCGGGGGGGCTATCCGGGGAGCTGTTTTTT
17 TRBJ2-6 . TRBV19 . CASSTNGHHSGANVLTF TGTGCCAGTAGTACCAATGGACACCACTCTGGGGCCAACGTCCTGACTTTC
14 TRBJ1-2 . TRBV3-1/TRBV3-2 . CASSFPGVNYGYTF TGTGCCAGCAGCTTCCCCGGGGTTAACTATGGCTACACCTTC
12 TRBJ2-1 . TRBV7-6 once CASSLYSNEQFF TGTGCCAGCAGCTTATACAGCAATGAGCAGTTCTTC
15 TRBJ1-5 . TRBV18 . CASSPADNSNQPQHF TGTGCCAGCTCACCAGCGGATAATAGCAATCAGCCCCAGCATTTT
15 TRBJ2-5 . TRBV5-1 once CASSLWRGEGETQYF TGCGCCAGCAGCTTGTGGCGGGGTGAAGGGGAGACCCAGTACTTC
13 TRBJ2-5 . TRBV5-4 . CASSLGTEETQYF TGTGCCAGCAGCTTGGGGACAGAAGAGACCCAGTACTTC
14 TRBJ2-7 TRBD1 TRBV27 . CASSPGTGVNEQYF TGTGCCAGCAGCCCCGGGACAGGGGTCAACGAGCAGTACTTC
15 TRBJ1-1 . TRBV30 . CAWFKGGDRGTEAFF TGTGCCTGGTTTAAAGGAGGGGACCGGGGCACTGAAGCTTTCTTT
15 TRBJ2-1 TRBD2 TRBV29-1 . CSGERGGGSYNEQFF TGCAGCGGCGAACGGGGCGGGGGTTCCTACAATGAGCAGTTCTTC
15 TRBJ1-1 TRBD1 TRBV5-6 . CAGSPDRGGNTEAFF TGTGCCGGCAGCCCCGACAGGGGCGGGAACACTGAAGCTTTCTTT
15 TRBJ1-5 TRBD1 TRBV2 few CASSKEAGQGQPQHF TGTGCCAGCAGTAAAGAGGCCGGACAGGGGCAGCCCCAGCATTTT
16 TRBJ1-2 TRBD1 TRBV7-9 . CASSLDRGQGAHGYTF TGTGCCAGCAGCTTAGACCGCGGACAGGGGGCCCATGGCTACACCTTC
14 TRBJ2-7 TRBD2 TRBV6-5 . CASSPWEGLYEQYF TGTGCCAGCAGCCCATGGGAGGGCCTTTACGAGCAGTACTTC
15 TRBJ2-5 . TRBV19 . CASSSYRGNQETQYF TGTGCCAGTTCCTCTTATAGGGGGAACCAAGAGACCCAGTACTTC
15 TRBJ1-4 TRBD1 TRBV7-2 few CASSLGTVTNEKLFF TGTGCCAGCAGCCTGGGGACAGTTACTAATGAAAAACTGTTTTTT
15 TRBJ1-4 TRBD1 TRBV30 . CACRKWDRGIEKLFF TGTGCCTGCCGAAAATGGGACAGGGGGATTGAAAAACTGTTTTTT
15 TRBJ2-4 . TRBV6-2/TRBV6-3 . CASSYSAGSQNIQYF TGTGCCAGCAGTTACTCGGCAGGGTCCCAAAACATTCAGTACTTC
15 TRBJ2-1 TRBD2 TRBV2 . CASSAGLALYNEQFF TGTGCCAGCAGTGCAGGACTAGCGCTCTACAATGAGCAGTTCTTC
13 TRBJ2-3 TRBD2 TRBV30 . CAWRTSVTDTQYF TGTGCCTGGAGGACTAGCGTTACAGATACGCAGTATTTT
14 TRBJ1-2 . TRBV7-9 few CASSLEQSFYGYTF TGTGCCAGCAGCCTTGAACAGAGTTTTTATGGCTACACCTTC
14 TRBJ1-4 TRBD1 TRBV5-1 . CASSGTGADEKLFF TGCGCCAGCAGCGGGACAGGGGCGGACGAAAAACTGTTTTTT
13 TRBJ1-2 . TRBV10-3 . CAISEMRNVGYTF TGTGCCATCAGTGAAATGAGGAATGTCGGCTACACCTTC